The rows below give T cell receptor beta chains drawn from one sample of a study of T-cell reconstitution after alpha-beta-depleted transplantation in children. TCRdb reanalysed the PCR reads using MiXCR and keeps one entry per CDR3 protein. The profile shows about 58,000 distinct CDR3 sequences, approximately 43% of them singletons. The sequencing here drew on PBMCs, mostly from graft donor cells, taken 360 days after TCRalphabeta/CD19-depleted stem cell transplant. The receptors shown here come from a male patient aged 10-17 years who had a stem cell transplant for acute lymphoblastic leukemia, so the T cells may come from the graft donor. The CDR3 runs from the conserved cysteine through the conserved F or W. Fields, in order: V gene, D gene, clone size, J gene, CDR3 protein, CDR3 DNA. The D gene is left open where the match is weak. Size is stated for part of the rows, as once, few or many counts, or as a class when the clone is expanded.

TRBV7-3	.	once	TRBJ1-1	CASSLGGGSNTEAFF	TGTGCCAGCAGCTTAGGCGGGGGGTCTAACACTGAAGCTTTCTTT
TRBV29-1	.	.	TRBJ2-1	CSVEGGIYNEQFF	TGCAGCGTTGAGGGCGGGATCTACAATGAGCAGTTCTTC
TRBV5-1	.	.	TRBJ2-5	CASSLGVVRPDDQYF	TGCGCCAGCAGCTTGGGGGTGGTGAGGCCAGACGACCAGTACTTC
TRBV5-1	.	.	TRBJ2-2	CASSLEGSRTGELFF	TGCGCCAGCAGCTTGGAAGGTTCTCGAACCGGGGAGCTGTTTTTT
TRBV12-3/TRBV12-4	.	.	TRBJ1-1	CASSLAVLGTVNTEAFF	TGTGCCAGCAGTTTAGCGGTTTTGGGGACTGTGAACACTGAAGCTTTCTTT
TRBV12-3/TRBV12-4	.	few	TRBJ2-3	CASRVGGVIRTDTQYF	TGTGCCAGTAGGGTGGGGGGCGTAATACGCACAGATACGCAGTATTTT
TRBV6-1	TRBD1	.	TRBJ2-7	CASRTPDGTGRTYEQYF	TGTGCCAGCAGGACCCCGGATGGGACAGGGAGAACCTACGAGCAGTACTTC
TRBV7-7	.	few	TRBJ2-5	CASSLTGLWETQYF	TGTGCCAGCAGCTTGACAGGTTTATGGGAGACCCAGTACTTC
TRBV7-8	.	.	TRBJ2-7	CASSPTGLSYEQYF	TGTGCCAGCAGCCCAACAGGGCTCTCCTACGAGCAGTACTTC
TRBV7-9	.	few	TRBJ2-1	CASSLSYNEQFF	TGTGCCAGCAGCTTAAGCTACAATGAGCAGTTCTTC
TRBV7-3	TRBD2	.	TRBJ2-3	CASSLTLAGGGDTQYF	TGTGCCAGCAGCTTAACGCTAGCGGGAGGTGGGGATACGCAGTATTTT
TRBV13	.	few	TRBJ2-2	CASSLGFPAQAGTGELFF	TGTGCCAGCAGCTTGGGCTTCCCCGCACAGGCGGGTACCGGGGAGCTGTTTTTT
TRBV15	TRBD2	.	TRBJ2-7	CATSRDRGDYEQYF	TGTGCCACCAGCAGAGACCGGGGGGACTACGAGCAGTACTTC
TRBV29-1	.	.	TRBJ2-3	CSVDVSTDTQYF	TGCAGCGTCGACGTGAGCACAGATACGCAGTATTTT
TRBV12-3/TRBV12-4	.	.	TRBJ1-5	CASSRDLGTASNQPQHF	TGTGCCAGCAGTCGCGACCTCGGGACGGCCAGCAATCAGCCCCAGCATTTT
TRBV12-3/TRBV12-4	TRBD1	.	TRBJ1-5	CASSFGTGGFQPQHF	TGTGCCAGCAGTTTTGGGACAGGAGGGTTTCAGCCCCAGCATTTT
TRBV7-3	TRBD2	few	TRBJ2-2	CASSIRQGLGLAGDANTGELFF	TGTGCCAGCAGCATAAGACAGGGATTGGGACTAGCGGGGGATGCGAACACCGGGGAGCTGTTTTTT
TRBV24-1	TRBD1	once	TRBJ2-5	CATSEPGGSETQYF	TGTGCCACCAGTGAGCCAGGGGGCTCGGAGACCCAGTACTTC
TRBV28	TRBD2	few	TRBJ2-3	CASSQSPGLEPPMDTQYF	TGTGCCAGCAGTCAATCACCGGGACTAGAGCCGCCCATGGATACGCAGTATTTT
TRBV12-3/TRBV12-4	.	.	TRBJ2-7	CASSLGGDSYEQYF	TGTGCCAGCAGTTTGGGCGGAGACTCCTACGAGCAGTACTTC
TRBV24-1	.	.	TRBJ2-3	CATSGAPASTDTQYF	TGTGCCACCAGTGGAGCTCCGGCGAGCACAGATACGCAGTATTTT